The TCR beta chain under discussion was sequenced for a study of blood T cell repertoires in COVID-19. Study details: COVID-19 samples collected from the United States, Italy and Spain covered acute and convalescent phases.

The V end was cut by 9 bases, the J end by 0 bases, with 11 bases between. In germline, CDR1 is SGHTA, CDR2 FQGTGA. The CDR3 covers 13 residues. The assay was immunoSEQ multiplex PCR, and TCRdb's table has in-frame clones only and misses some. The table lists about 150,000 clones, over 80% of them singletons. Seattle participants joined during active infection and were tracked over time. This clone was detected only a few times. This receptor was taken from a woman aged 80 or over with COVID-19, enrolled during active disease. Sequenced material: peripheral blood. The V gene is TRBV7-3, the J gene TRBJ1-1; tentatively, D is TRBD1 (5 bases). The CDR3 sequence: CASSEGLNTEAFF. The CDR3 DNA sequence: TGTGCCAGTTCGGAGGGGTTGAACACTGAAGCTTTCTTT. The full variable domain, completed using reference TRBV7-3 and TRBJ1-1, is GAGVSQTPSNKVTEKGKYVELRCDPISGHTALYWYRQSLGQGPEFLIYFQGTGAADDSGLPNDRFFAVRPEGSVSTLKIQRTERGDSAVYLCASSEGLNTEAFFGQGTRLTVV.